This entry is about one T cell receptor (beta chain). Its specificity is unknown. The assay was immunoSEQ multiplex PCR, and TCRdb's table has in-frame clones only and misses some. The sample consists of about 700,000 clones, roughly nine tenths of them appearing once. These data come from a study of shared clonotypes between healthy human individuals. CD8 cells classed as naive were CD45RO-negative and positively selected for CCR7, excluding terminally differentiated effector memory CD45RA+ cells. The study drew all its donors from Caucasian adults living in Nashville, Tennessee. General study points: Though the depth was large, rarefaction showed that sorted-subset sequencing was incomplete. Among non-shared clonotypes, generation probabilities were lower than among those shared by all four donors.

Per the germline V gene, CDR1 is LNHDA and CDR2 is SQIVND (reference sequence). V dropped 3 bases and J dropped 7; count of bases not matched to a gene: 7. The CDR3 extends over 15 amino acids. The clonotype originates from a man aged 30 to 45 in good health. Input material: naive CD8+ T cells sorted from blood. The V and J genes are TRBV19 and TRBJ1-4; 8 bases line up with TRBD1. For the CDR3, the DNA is TGTGCCAGTAGTATTTCGGGGACAGGCAGTGAAAAACTGTTTTTT. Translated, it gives CASSISGTGSEKLFF.